Detailed here is one T cell receptor beta chain. Profiled with immunoSEQ multiplex PCR; TCRdb holds only in-frame clones, not every one. The table lists 250,000 to 350,000 clones, more than 75% of them singletons, with 7.8% in the top ten. V was shortened by 4 bases and J by 2 bases, with 10 bases between the two germline ends. CDR1 is SGHDT and CDR2 is YYEEEE in the germline V gene. There are 14 residues in the CDR3. This sample was taken from a study of blood T cell repertoires in COVID-19. Overall study context: Italy, Spain and the United States were the sources of the convalescent and acute COVID-19 samples.

The sample comprised peripheral blood. The receptor was isolated from a woman between 45 and 60 years old who had recovered from COVID-19. The chain recombines TRBV5-6 with TRBJ1-5; D may be TRBD1 (6 bases). The CDR3 DNA reads TGTGCCAGCAGCCAGGGGTTTGGCAATCAGCCCCAGCATTTT. It encodes CASSQGFGNQPQHF.